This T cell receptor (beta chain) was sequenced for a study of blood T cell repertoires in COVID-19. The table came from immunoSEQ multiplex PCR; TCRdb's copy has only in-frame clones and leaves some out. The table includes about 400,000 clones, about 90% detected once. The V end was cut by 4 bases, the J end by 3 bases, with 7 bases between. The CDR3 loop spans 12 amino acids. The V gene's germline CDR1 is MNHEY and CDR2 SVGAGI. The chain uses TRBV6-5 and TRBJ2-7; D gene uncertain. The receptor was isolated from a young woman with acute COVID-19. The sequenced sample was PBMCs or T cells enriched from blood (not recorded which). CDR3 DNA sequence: TGTGCCAGCAGTTCTTTTAACTACGAGCAGTACTTC. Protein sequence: CASSSFNYEQYF.